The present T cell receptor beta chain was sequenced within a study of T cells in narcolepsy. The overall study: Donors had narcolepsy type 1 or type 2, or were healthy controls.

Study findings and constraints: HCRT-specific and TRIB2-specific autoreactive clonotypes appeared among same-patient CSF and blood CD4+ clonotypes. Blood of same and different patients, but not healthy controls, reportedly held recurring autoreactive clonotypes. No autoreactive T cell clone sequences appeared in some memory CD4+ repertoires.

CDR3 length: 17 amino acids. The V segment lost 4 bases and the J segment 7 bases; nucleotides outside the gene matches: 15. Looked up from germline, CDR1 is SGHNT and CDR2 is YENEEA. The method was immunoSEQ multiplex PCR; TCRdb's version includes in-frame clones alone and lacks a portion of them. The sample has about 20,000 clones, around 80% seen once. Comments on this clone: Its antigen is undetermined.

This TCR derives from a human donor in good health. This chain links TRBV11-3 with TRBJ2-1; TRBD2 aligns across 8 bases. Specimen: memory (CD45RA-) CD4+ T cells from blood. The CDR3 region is CASSSPWLAGKGNEQFF. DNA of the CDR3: TGTGCCAGCAGCTCGCCCTGGCTAGCGGGCAAGGGGAATGAGCAGTTCTTC.